Each of the 29 T cell receptor beta chains below was sequenced from the same sample in a study of HIV-infected children after antiretroviral therapy interruption. Unique molecular identifiers were included in an RNA-based 3' RACE TCR library. TCRdb processed the 3' RACE reads anew with MiXCR; each CDR3 protein has one entry. The sample lists 45,000 to 50,000 distinct CDR3 sequences, approximately 4.3% occurring once. This sample's treatment: PENTA 11 planned treatment interruption arm or continuous ART arm. The specimen was CD45RA+ CD4+ T cells from PBMCs, pooled from several time points, collected from a donor given antiretroviral therapy, either interrupted or continuous. Subset: naive CD4+ CD45RA+ CD45RO- T cells. Source of these receptors: a pool of human donors with HIV.

At least ten counts were recorded for this clonotype. The CDR3 sequence is CASSPVTSVPDTQYF. CDR3 nucleotides: TGTGCCAGCAGCCCAGTGACTAGCGTGCCAGATACGCAGTATTTT. The chain links TRBV7-7 to TRBJ2-3, with 8 bases matching TRBD2. J was trimmed by 4 bases and V by 5 bases; bases with no gene match: 8. CDR3 length equals 15 residues. The germline V gene has CDR1 SSHAT and CDR2 FNYEAQ (reference sequence).

This clonotype has ten or more counts. V is TRBV9 and J is TRBJ1-4, with 9 bases aligning to TRBD1. Germline V gives CDR1 SGDLS, CDR2 YYNGEE. The CDR3 extends over 16 amino acids. The junction had 9 bases not matched to a gene; V was cut back by 1 base and J by 8 bases. CDR3 DNA sequence: TGTGCCAGCAGCGTATCCTGGACAGGGGTGGAGGAAAAACTGTTTTTT. Its translation: CASSVSWTGVEEKLFF.

There are many counts of this clonotype. The chain couples TRBV28 to TRBJ1-1; D gene uncertain. Germline V gene sequence: CDR1 MDHEN, CDR2 SYDVKM. Trimming cost V 8 bases and J 8 bases, with 18 bases left between them. The CDR3 covers 13 residues. The CDR3 sequence: CASLRLDTKEAFF. As DNA, the CDR3 is TGTGCCAGCTTAAGGTTGGATACGAAAGAAGCTTTCTTT. Based on the CDR3 plus reference TRBV28 and TRBJ1-1, the full variable domain is DVKVTQSSRYLVKRTGEKVFLECVQDMDHENMFWYRQDPGLGLRLIYFSYDVKMKEKGDIPEGYSVSREKKERFSLILESASTNQTSMYLCASLRLDTKEAFFGQGTRLTVV.

This clonotype came up many times. The chain employs TRBV7-9 and TRBJ1-2; TRBD1 agrees at 10 bases. Germline lookup yields CDR1 SEHNR and CDR2 FQNEAQ (reference sequence). The CDR3 is 14 residues long. V was pared by 3 bases and J by 7 bases, with 5 bases of the junction left unmatched. CDR3 DNA sequence: TGTGCCAGCAGCTTCCGGACAGGGGGAAGTGGCTACACCTTC. It yields the protein CASSFRTGGSGYTF.

This clonotype was seen more than once but under ten times. V usage is TRBV5-1 and J usage is TRBJ1-6; no clear D gene. CDR1 is SGHRS, CDR2 YFSETQ, per germline. V was pared by 3 bases and J by 4 bases, with 14 bases between. This CDR3 has 16 amino acids. DNA of the CDR3: TGCGCCAGCAGCTCTCTTGAGAGTGCGTATAATTCACCCCTCCACTTT. Protein sequence: CASSSLESAYNSPLHF.

This clonotype came up many times. This sequence joins TRBV10-3 and TRBJ1-1; TRBD1 matches at 7 bases. Germline V lookup: CDR1 ENHRY, CDR2 SYGVKD. V gave up 5 bases and J gave up 7 bases; unmatched junction bases: 10. The CDR3 runs 14 residues. The CDR3 spells CAISNQRGGIEAFF. The CDR3 bases are TGTGCCATCAGTAACCAGCGAGGGGGCATTGAAGCTTTCTTT.

This clonotype was recorded many times. The V call is TRBV10-1, the J call TRBJ2-7, with D tentatively TRBD2 (5 bases). CDR3 length: 15 amino acids. With 4 bases removed from V and 5 bases from J, the gap between germline ends came to 18 bases. Germline-derived CDR1 and CDR2 are WNHNN and SYGVQD (reference sequence). The CDR3 bases are TGCGCCAGCAGTGTTCTAAAGTGGACTCTCCACGAGCAGTACTTC. Its translation is CASSVLKWTLHEQYF.

This clonotype has a count of ten or more. The chain recombines TRBV12-3 or TRBV12-4 with TRBJ1-2, with D possibly matching TRBD1 (5 bases). CDR3 length: 14 amino acids. The V end lost 6 bases, the J end lost 2 bases, and 13 bases lay between the germline ends. CDR3: CASSRAGTNYGYTF. The CDR3 DNA reads as TGTGCCAGCAGCCGGGCGGGGACCAACTATGGCTACACCTTC.

This clonotype has at least ten counts. V usage is TRBV2 and J usage is TRBJ2-7; unclear D gene. The CDR3 length is 13 residues. Between the trimmed V and J ends, which lost 7 bases and 2 bases, there was a span of 12 bases. Germline V lookup: CDR1 SNHLY, CDR2 FYNNEI. The CDR3 sequence: CASMGKNPYEQYF. In nucleotides, the CDR3 is TGTGCCAGCATGGGCAAAAATCCCTACGAGCAGTACTTC.

This clonotype was seen ten or more times. The rearrangement links TRBV4-3 to TRBJ1-2, with 7 nucleotides matching TRBD1. Germline V gene lookup returns CDR1 LGHNA and CDR2 YSLEER. There are 14 residues in the CDR3. Trimming cost V 4 bases and J 5 bases; bases outside gene matches: 7. In nucleotides, the CDR3 is TGCGCCAGCAGCCTGTCTCTACAGGGGTATGGCTACACCTTC. As protein: CASSLSLQGYGYTF.

This clonotype came up many times. V and J are TRBV13 and TRBJ2-7; 8 nucleotides agree with TRBD1. Germline V CDR1 and CDR2: PRHDT, FYEKMQ (reference sequence). The CDR3 totals 12 residues. V shed 4 bases and J 8 bases; nucleotides not matched to a gene: 4. The CDR3 sequence is CASSSGQGQQYF. CDR3 DNA sequence: TGTGCCAGCAGCTCTGGACAGGGTCAGCAGTACTTC.

This clonotype was counted at least ten times. V usage is TRBV2 and J usage is TRBJ2-7, with D possibly being TRBD1 or TRBD2 (6 bases each). The CDR3 extends over 14 amino acids. V lost 7 bases and J lost 3, with 16 bases in between. The germline gives CDR1 SNHLY, CDR2 FYNNEI. The CDR3: CASNGGPLLYEQYF. CDR3 coding DNA: TGTGCCAGCAATGGGGGGCCCCTTCTCTACGAGCAGTACTTC. The full variable domain, its missing parts supplied by reference TRBV2 and TRBJ2-7, is EPEVTQTPSHQVTQMGQEVILRCVPISNHLYFYWYRQILGQKVEFLVSFYNNEISEKSEIFDDQFSVERPDGSNFTLKIRSTKLEDSAMYFCASNGGPLLYEQYFGPGTRLTVT.

The sample holds many counts of this clonotype. This chain uses TRBV3-1 with TRBJ1-1, with D unresolved. The CDR3 is 13 amino acids. Trimming pared 4 bases from V and 4 bases from J, leaving 10 bases between. Looked up from germline, CDR1 is LGHDT and CDR2 is YNNKEL (reference sequence). CDR3: CASSPEYGTEAFF. The CDR3 region has the DNA TGTGCCAGCAGCCCAGAATATGGCACTGAAGCTTTCTTT.

This clonotype was observed at least ten times. The chain combines TRBV3-1 with TRBJ2-7, with D unclear. Germline assignment: CDR1 LGHDT and CDR2 YNNKEL (reference sequence). Trimming took off 4 bases at V and 3 bases at J, with 10 bases between the two ends. The CDR3 loop spans 13 amino acids. In DNA, the CDR3 is TGTGCCAGCAGCCCGTCTTGGAGCTACGAGCAGTACTTC. It specifies CASSPSWSYEQYF.

This clonotype appeared many times. The rearrangement joins TRBV27 to TRBJ1-4; D is uncertain. This CDR3 comprises 13 residues. The V gene's germline CDR1 is MNHEY and CDR2 SMNVEV (reference sequence). V dropped 6 bases and J dropped 5 bases, with 10 bases sitting between them. Here the CDR3 DNA reads TGTGCCAGCAGCCTCCAGCGGAATGAAAAACTGTTTTTT. Translated, it gives CASSLQRNEKLFF.

This clonotype came up many times. The genes are TRBV12-5 and TRBJ1-3, with D possibly TRBD1 on 6 matching bases. The CDR3 is made up of 15 amino acids. Germline lookup yields CDR1 LGHNT and CDR2 FRNRAP. V gave up 5 bases and J gave up 3 bases, with 14 bases separating them. Here the CDR3 DNA reads TGTGCTAGTGGTCCAACTCAGGGGCTTGGAAACACCATATATTTT. Its protein product is CASGPTQGLGNTIYF.

The chain recombines TRBV9 with TRBJ2-1; D is perhaps TRBD2 (5 bases). Trimming removed 0 bases from V and 0 bases from J, with 7 bases in between. Looked up from germline, CDR1 is SGDLS and CDR2 is YYNGEE. The CDR3 length is 15 residues. The chain's CDR3 is CASSVVEGSYNEQFF. The CDR3 DNA follows: TGTGCCAGCAGCGTAGTCGAGGGCTCCTACAATGAGCAGTTCTTC.

This clonotype was seen at least ten times. This chain connects TRBV24-1 to TRBJ2-5, with D possibly being TRBD1 or TRBD2 (7 bases each). CDR3 length: 15 residues. V was clipped by 3 bases and J by 5 bases, with 15 bases between them. The germline V gene has CDR1 KGHDR and CDR2 SFDVKD. CDR3 protein: CATSDPRQGGETQYF. CDR3 sequence (DNA): TGTGCCACCAGTGATCCGCGACAGGGAGGGGAGACCCAGTACTTC.

Only a few counts were recorded for this clonotype. The V call is TRBV5-1, the J call TRBJ1-6; tentatively, D is TRBD1 (5 bases). The CDR3 covers 14 residues. V was trimmed by 0 bases and J by 9 bases, leaving 10 bases between them. Germline V gene sequence: CDR1 SGHRS, CDR2 YFSETQ. CDR3 in DNA: TGCGCCAGCAGCTTGGGGACACCCAGTTCACCCCTCCACTTT. Translated: CASSLGTPSSPLHF.

This clonotype was detected ten times or more. The chain recombines TRBV20-1 with TRBJ1-5; D remains ambiguous. The V gene lost 1 base and the J gene lost 3 bases, with 10 bases spanning the gap. Germline values: CDR1 DFQATT, CDR2 SNEGSKA (reference sequence). The CDR3 contains 14 residues. The CDR3 sequence is CSARVGGANQPQHF. CDR3 bases: TGCAGTGCTAGAGTCGGCGGAGCCAATCAGCCCCAGCATTTT.

This clonotype was seen a few times. The genes are TRBV20-1 and TRBJ2-7; 11 bases match TRBD2. V shed 4 bases and J 2 bases; nucleotides not matched to a gene: 7. CDR3 length: 15 amino acids. Germline V gene lookup returns CDR1 DFQATT and CDR2 SNEGSKA (reference sequence). For the CDR3, the DNA is TGCAGTGCTATAGGGACTAGCGGTACCACCTACGAGCAGTACTTC. Translated: CSAIGTSGTTYEQYF.

This chain uses TRBV29-1 with TRBJ1-2; no firm D call. The CDR3 covers 15 residues. The V end was cut by 4 bases, the J end by 1 base, with 16 bases between. The V gene's germline CDR1 is SQVTM and CDR2 ANQGSEA. In nucleotides, the CDR3 is TGCAGCGTTGTGCGGCCCGGCAGGTTTAACTATGGCTACACCTTC. This translates into CSVVRPGRFNYGYTF.

This clonotype was counted at least ten times. V usage is TRBV28 and J usage is TRBJ1-2; D remains unclear. Trimming pared 6 bases from V and 7 bases from J, leaving 12 bases between. Looked up from germline, CDR1 is MDHEN and CDR2 is SYDVKM. The CDR3 runs 12 residues. This CDR3 is CASSWGRVGYTF. The CDR3 DNA reads as TGTGCCAGCAGCTGGGGAAGGGTTGGCTACACCTTC.

The chain employs TRBV29-1 and TRBJ1-4; 7 bases fit TRBD1. CDR1 is SQVTM, CDR2 ANQGSEA, per germline. The CDR3 consists of 12 residues. The trim removed 7 bases at V and 4 bases at J, leaving 3 bases unmatched. The CDR3 bases are TGCAGCGGGGGACAGAGTAATGAAAAACTGTTTTTT. Its protein product is CSGGQSNEKLFF.

This clonotype came up many times. The chain joins TRBV9 to TRBJ2-1; maybe TRBD2 (5 bases). This CDR3 contains 17 residues. The ends were cut back, 0 bases at V and 1 base at J, with 14 bases in the middle. The V gene's germline CDR1 is SGDLS and CDR2 YYNGEE. The CDR3 sequence: CASSVEIRGPSYNEQFF. The DNA for the CDR3 is TGTGCCAGCAGCGTAGAGATAAGAGGGCCTTCCTACAATGAGCAGTTCTTC.

This clonotype showed up many times. The rearrangement uses TRBV2 and TRBJ1-1; D not certain. Between the trimmed V and J ends, which lost 4 bases and 1 base, there was a span of 7 bases. The CDR3 runs to 13 residues. The germline V gene encodes CDR1 SNHLY and CDR2 FYNNEI. The DNA for the CDR3 is TGTGCCAGCAGTGGACTTCAGAACACTGAAGCTTTCTTT. This sequence encodes CASSGLQNTEAFF.

This clonotype has only a few counts. CDR3 in amino acids: CASLPTVAPGQYF. The CDR3 nucleotides are TGTGCCAGCTTACCAACAGTGGCGCCCGGGCAGTACTTC. This chain joins TRBV2 and TRBJ2-7; the D is unclear. Germline CDR1 and CDR2: SNHLY and FYNNEI. The CDR3 is 13 amino acids. V gave up 8 bases and J gave up 9 bases, with 20 bases separating them.

The CDR3 DNA is TGTGCCAGCAGCGATTTGAGAGGGGGCTTCGGTGGCTACACCTTC. Amino acid sequence: CASSDLRGGFGGYTF. The gene calls are TRBV6-4 and TRBJ1-2, with 7 bases lining up with TRBD1. CDR1 and CDR2 (germline): MRHNA, SNTAGT. CDR3 size: 15 residues. V lost 6 bases to trimming and J lost 7 bases; unmatched junction nucleotides: 14.

This clonotype was recorded many times. V gene TRBV3-1 combines with J gene TRBJ2-7; unclear D gene. V was trimmed by 4 bases and J by 6 bases, leaving 7 bases between them. There are 11 residues in the CDR3. Germline V gene data show CDR1 as LGHDT and CDR2 as YNNKEL (reference sequence). The CDR3 sequence is CASSPGSEQYF. Written as DNA, the CDR3 is TGTGCCAGCAGCCCAGGTTCCGAGCAGTACTTC.